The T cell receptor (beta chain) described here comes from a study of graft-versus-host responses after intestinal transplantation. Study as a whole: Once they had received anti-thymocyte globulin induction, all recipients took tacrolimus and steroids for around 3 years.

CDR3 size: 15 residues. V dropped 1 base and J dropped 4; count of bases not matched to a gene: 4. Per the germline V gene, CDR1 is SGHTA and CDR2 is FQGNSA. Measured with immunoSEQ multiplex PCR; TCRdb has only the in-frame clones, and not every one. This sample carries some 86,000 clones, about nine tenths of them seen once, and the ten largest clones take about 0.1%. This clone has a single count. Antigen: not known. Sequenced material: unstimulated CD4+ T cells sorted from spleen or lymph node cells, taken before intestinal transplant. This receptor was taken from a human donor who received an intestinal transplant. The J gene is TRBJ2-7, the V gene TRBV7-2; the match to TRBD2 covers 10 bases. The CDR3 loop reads CASSLVLAGDYEQYF. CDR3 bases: TGTGCCAGCAGCTTAGTGCTAGCGGGGGATTACGAGCAGTACTTC. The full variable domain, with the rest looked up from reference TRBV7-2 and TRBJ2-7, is GAGVSQSPSNKVTEKGKDVELRCDPISGHTALYWYRQSLGQGLEFLIYFQGNSAPDKSGLPSDRFSAERTGGSVSTLTIQRTQQEDSAVYLCASSLVLAGDYEQYFGPGTRLTVT.